This T cell receptor (beta chain) was identified in a study of blood T cell repertoires in COVID-19. Unmatched junction bases numbered 5, after V lost 4 bases and J lost 4 bases. Germline V gene sequence: CDR1 SGDLS, CDR2 YYNGEE. This CDR3 region has 13 residues. Per the study methods: Reference gene primer amplification in the assay estimated nucleated cell counts. Assay used: immunoSEQ multiplex PCR; TCRdb lists only in-frame clones, some missing. Clonal size and the V and J genes are those of that table, whereas D and trimming came from the DNA. The sample contains about 260,000 clones, 70% to 90% of which appear only once.

The specimen sequenced was peripheral blood. The source is a human donor in a cohort sampled during active COVID-19. The chain combines TRBV9 with TRBJ2-7; TRBD1 matches at 7 bases. CDR3 DNA sequence: TGTGCCAGCAGCAACAGGGGTTGGTACGAGCAGTACTTC. It specifies CASSNRGWYEQYF. Based on the CDR3 plus reference TRBV9 and TRBJ2-7, the full variable domain is DSGVTQTPKHLITATGQRVTLRCSPRSGDLSVYWYQQSLDQGLQFLIQYYNGEERAKGNILERFSAQQFPDLHSELNLSSLELGDSALYFCASSNRGWYEQYFGPGTRLTVT.